This TCR beta chain was found in a study of T cell responses to AZD1222 COVID-19 vaccine. The V end lost 2 bases, the J end lost 5 bases, and 10 bases lay between the germline ends. The CDR3 totals 14 residues. The germline V gene has CDR1 SGDLS and CDR2 YYNGEE. Note on this clone: Its antigen is currently unknown.

Overall study results and limits: Unmutated regions of variants are reportedly targeted by nearly half of spike-specific TCRs. Clonal diversity was possibly underestimated, and the donors were mostly white British, with more females. It was only six AZD1222 recipients who were seropositive at baseline.

Sequencing was performed with immunoSEQ multiplex PCR; in TCRdb, only in-frame clones are kept and a portion is missing. The repertoire holds about 140,000 clones, with 80% to 95% as singletons. The gene calls are TRBV9 and TRBJ2-2, with a tentative D call TRBD2 (6 bases). The clonotype comes from an adult in good health. Sequencing used peripheral blood, obtained on day 0 of AZD1222 vaccination. CDR3 sequence reads: CASSVSGGTGELFF. The CDR3 nucleotides read TGTGCCAGCAGCGTGAGCGGAGGGACCGGGGAGCTGTTTTTT.